These 27 T cell receptor beta chains came from one sample sequenced in a study of T cell repertoires in cytomegalovirus infection. No antigen is known for these receptors. TCRdb re-called the reads through MiXCR, storing one row per CDR3 protein. This sample has around 540,000 distinct CDR3 sequences, with 30% to 40% found just once. Here the sequenced sample was cultured PBMCs, taken from culture after CMV antigen stimulation. The receptors here all came from a human donor in good health (CMV status not recorded). Some clones in this sample may be carry-over from other donors' samples.

The CDR3 is CASSLSPRQDRIMNTEAFF. The DNA for the CDR3 is TGTGCCAGCAGTTTATCTCCGAGACAGGACAGGATTATGAACACTGAAGCTTTCTTT. V gene TRBV27 combines with J gene TRBJ1-1, with 7 bases aligning to TRBD1. CDR1 is MNHEY, CDR2 SMNVEV, per germline (reference sequence). Losses at the gene ends were 0 bases for V and 0 bases for J; bases not matched to a gene: 13. CDR3 length: 19 residues.

The sample holds many counts of this clonotype. The chain joins TRBV7-2 to TRBJ1-4, with 9 bases aligning to TRBD1. Germline V gene data show CDR1 as SGHTA and CDR2 as FQGNSA. The V and J ends lost 5 bases and 8 bases, in that order; junction bases with no gene match: 6. The length of the CDR3 is 14 residues. CDR3 DNA: TGTGCCAGCAGCCGGGACAGGGCGGGAGAAAAACTGTTTTTT. Translation gives CASSRDRAGEKLFF.

This clonotype was recorded once. CDR3 sequence reads: CAGDRGAFF. As DNA, the CDR3 is TGTGCCGGTGACAGGGGAGCTTTCTTT. This sequence joins TRBV30 and TRBJ1-1, with 8 bases aligning to TRBD1. Germline V gene data show CDR1 as GTSNPN and CDR2 as SVGIG (reference sequence). The CDR3 sequence is 9 residues long. V trimming: 8 bases; J trimming: 10 bases; junction bases outside the gene matches: 3.

This clonotype was counted only a few times. This rearrangement joins TRBV2 to TRBJ2-3, with 9 bases fitting TRBD2. This CDR3 region has 16 residues. Per germline, CDR1 SNHLY and CDR2 FYNNEI. V trimming: 3 bases; J trimming: 2 bases; junction bases outside the gene matches: 6. CDR3 sequence (DNA): TGTGCCAGCAGTGATGGACTAGCGTCGACCACAGATACGCAGTATTTT. This gives the protein CASSDGLASTTDTQYF.

This clonotype is a singleton in its sample. The V and J genes are TRBV30 and TRBJ1-1, with D possibly TRBD1 on 5 matching bases. This CDR3 region has 13 residues. From germline, CDR1 is GTSNPN and CDR2 SVGIG (reference sequence). V lost 3 bases and J 6 bases, leaving 14 bases between the germline ends. In DNA form, the CDR3 reads TGTGCCTGGAGGCTCGCGGGGCCGGCTGAAGCTTTCTTT. Translating it yields CAWRLAGPAEAFF. Combining the CDR3 with reference TRBV30 and TRBJ1-1 gives the whole variable domain SQTIHQWPATLVQPVGSPLSLECTVEGTSNPNLYWYRQAAGRGLQLLFYSVGIGQISSEVPQNLSASRPQDRQFILSSKKLLLSDSGFYLCAWRLAGPAEAFFGQGTRLTVV.

The chain couples TRBV18 to TRBJ1-5; 7 bases agree with TRBD1. From germline, CDR1 is KGHSH and CDR2 LQKENI. V shed 4 bases and J 0 bases; nucleotides not matched to a gene: 12. The length of the CDR3 is 18 residues. The CDR3 region is CASSQTGTALRSNQPQHF. The DNA of the CDR3 is TGTGCCAGCTCACAAACCGGGACAGCCCTCCGTAGCAATCAGCCCCAGCATTTT.

The V gene is TRBV5-8, the J gene TRBJ2-3; D unresolved. CDR3 length equals 13 residues. Germline V gene sequence: CDR1 SGHTS, CDR2 YDEGEE. Between the trimmed V and J ends, which lost 4 bases and 8 bases, there was a span of 14 bases. The CDR3 DNA sequence: TGTGCCAGCAGCCCAGTCGACCGTGGTACGCAGTATTTT. Translation gives CASSPVDRGTQYF.

This clonotype appeared once. V and J are TRBV5-1 and TRBJ1-2; D is uncertain. V was shortened by 5 bases and J by 5 bases, with 10 bases between the two germline ends. Germline V gives CDR1 SGHRS, CDR2 YFSETQ. The CDR3 is 12 residues long. This chain's CDR3 is CASRTAGYGYTF. CDR3 bases: TGCGCCAGCAGAACTGCCGGATATGGCTACACCTTC. Drawing the rest from reference TRBV5-1 and TRBJ1-2, the complete variable domain is KAGVTQTPRYLIKTRGQQVTLSCSPISGHRSVSWYQQTPGQGLQFLFEYFSETQRNKGNFPGRFSGRQFSNSRSEMNVSTLELGDSALYLCASRTAGYGYTFGSGTRLTVV.

This clonotype was observed a few times. V is TRBV7-3 and J is TRBJ1-2; TRBD1 might be the D (5 bases). This CDR3 comprises 14 residues. V was trimmed by 5 bases and J by 8 bases, leaving 18 bases between them. Per the germline V gene, CDR1 is SGHTA and CDR2 is FQGTGA. The CDR3 sequence is CASSLGTVDEGYTF. For the CDR3, the DNA is TGTGCCAGCAGCCTCGGGACGGTTGACGAAGGCTACACCTTC.

The chain carries TRBV25-1 and TRBJ2-1; no definite D call. Trimming pared 7 bases from V and 1 base from J, leaving 11 bases between. Germline V gene lookup returns CDR1 MGHDK and CDR2 SYGVNS. The CDR3 extends over 14 amino acids. The CDR3 DNA reads TGTGCCAGCAAGTCCTCCCGGTCCTACAATGAGCAGTTCTTC. It encodes CASKSSRSYNEQFF.

This clonotype showed up just a few times. The V call is TRBV19, the J call TRBJ2-2; no reliable D call. The length of the CDR3 is 14 residues. V lost 5 bases and J lost 6, with 13 bases in between. CDR1 and CDR2 (germline): LNHDA, SQIVND (reference sequence). This chain's CDR3 is CASSPTLAPGELFF. In nucleotides, the CDR3 is TGTGCCAGTAGTCCTACGCTTGCACCCGGGGAGCTGTTTTTT. Looking up the rest from reference TRBV19 and TRBJ2-2 gives the full variable domain: DGGITQSPKYLFRKEGQNVTLSCEQNLNHDAMYWYRQDPGQGLRLIYYSQIVNDFQKGDIAEGYSVSREKKESFPLTVTSAQKNPTAFYLCASSPTLAPGELFFGEGSRLTVL.

This clonotype appeared a few times. This chain connects TRBV7-2 to TRBJ2-1, with a tentative D call TRBD2 (5 bases). This CDR3 comprises 16 residues. Per germline, CDR1 SGHTA and CDR2 FQGNSA. V lost 2 bases, J lost 4 bases, and 15 bases lay in between. The DNA for the CDR3 is TGTGCCAGCAGCTTAATGATGGACTTGAGATACAATGAGCAGTTCTTC. Protein: CASSLMMDLRYNEQFF.

This clonotype was seen ten or more times. The V gene is TRBV7-2, the J gene TRBJ1-2, with D perhaps matching TRBD1 (5 bases). This CDR3 is built from 14 residues. Between the trimmed V and J ends, which lost 1 base and 5 bases, there was a span of 11 bases. Germline lookup yields CDR1 SGHTA and CDR2 FQGNSA. Written as DNA, the CDR3 is TGTGCCAGCAGCTTAGAGCCAGGGAGATATGGCTACACCTTC. Residues: CASSLEPGRYGYTF.

This clonotype appeared a few times. The chain is built from TRBV6-5 and TRBJ2-3, with D possibly being TRBD2 (5 bases). Germline V gene sequence: CDR1 MNHEY, CDR2 SVGAGI. The CDR3 is 15 residues long. Trimming pared 0 bases from V and 6 bases from J, leaving 13 bases between. The CDR3 coding sequence is TGTGCCAGCAGTTACTCGGGGATTGGGGAGGATACGCAGTATTTT. Amino acids: CASSYSGIGEDTQYF.

This chain links TRBV7-2 with TRBJ2-1, with unresolved D. The CDR3 contains 13 residues. Germline values: CDR1 SGHTA, CDR2 FQGNSA. Trimming pared 0 bases from V and 6 bases from J, leaving 6 bases between. This CDR3 reads CASSLAVFNEQFF. The CDR3 bases are TGTGCCAGCAGCTTAGCAGTGTTCAATGAGCAGTTCTTC.

J is TRBJ2-5 and V is TRBV7-2, with D tentatively TRBD2 (6 bases). Trimming removed 2 bases at V and 2 bases at J, with 12 bases between. CDR1 and CDR2 (germline): SGHTA, FQGNSA. The CDR3 loop spans 15 amino acids. Here the CDR3 reads CASSLIAAGQETQYF. CDR3 coding DNA: TGTGCCAGCAGCTTAATAGCGGCGGGGCAAGAGACCCAGTACTTC.

The rearrangement joins TRBV7-8 to TRBJ2-2; TRBD1 or TRBD2 may be the D gene (5 bases each). V lost 0 bases and J 3 bases, leaving 14 bases between the germline ends. Germline loops: CDR1 SGHVS, CDR2 FQNEAQ. The length of the CDR3 is 17 residues. The chain's CDR3 is CASSLAFFGAHTGELFF. CDR3 bases: TGTGCCAGCAGCTTAGCGTTTTTCGGGGCTCACACCGGGGAGCTGTTTTTT.

The chain employs TRBV6-2 or TRBV6-3 and TRBJ1-5; TRBD1 might be the D (6 bases). V lost 6 bases and J 2 bases, leaving 14 bases between the germline ends. CDR3 length: 15 residues. Germline loops: CDR1 MNHEY, CDR2 SVGEGT. The CDR3 sequence: CASRKGQWGNQPQHF. Written as DNA, the CDR3 is TGTGCCAGCAGGAAAGGACAGTGGGGCAATCAGCCCCAGCATTTT.

The V call is TRBV27, the J call TRBJ1-2, with 8 bases aligning to TRBD1. V lost 6 bases to trimming and J lost 4 bases; unmatched junction nucleotides: 7. This CDR3 is 14 amino acids long. Germline lookup yields CDR1 MNHEY and CDR2 SMNVEV (reference sequence). In nucleotides, the CDR3 is TGTGCCAGCAGGCTTGACAGGGGAGCCTATGGCTACACCTTC. This gives the protein CASRLDRGAYGYTF.

The V gene is TRBV6-5, the J gene TRBJ2-7; 7 nucleotides align to TRBD2. Germline V lookup: CDR1 MNHEY, CDR2 SVGAGI. This CDR3 has 18 amino acids. Trimming took 0 bases from V and 0 from J; bases not matched to a gene: 11. DNA for the CDR3: TGTGCCAGCAGTTACTCCATAGTATCGAGCGGGACCTCCTACGAGCAGTACTTC. Its protein is CASSYSIVSSGTSYEQYF.

The rearrangement links TRBV6-2 or TRBV6-3 to TRBJ1-1; no reliable D call. The CDR3 is 14 residues long. The ends were cut back, 2 bases at V and 14 bases at J, with 21 bases in the middle. The germline gives CDR1 MNHEY, CDR2 SVGEGT. The DNA of the CDR3 is TGTGCCAGCAGTTACACACGGGTACGCCAGACATTATTCTTT. This sequence encodes CASSYTRVRQTLFF.

The table lists this clonotype with a few counts. This chain links TRBV7-9 with TRBJ1-4; possible D gene TRBD1, 6 bases. Germline V gene data show CDR1 as SEHNR and CDR2 as FQNEAQ (reference sequence). Trimming pared 2 bases from V and 3 bases from J, leaving 22 bases between. The CDR3 length is 19 residues. This CDR3 reads CASSLRSRGGNVANEKLFF. DNA for the CDR3: TGTGCCAGCAGCTTAAGAAGTCGAGGGGGGAACGTGGCTAATGAAAAACTGTTTTTT.

For the CDR3, the DNA is TGTGCCAGCAGTTCCCGACTAGCGGCCTACGAGCAGTACGTC. It specifies CASSSRLAAYEQYV. The chain employs TRBV6-2 or TRBV6-3 and TRBJ2-7, with TRBD2 matching over 9 bases. The germline V gene has CDR1 MNHEY and CDR2 SVGEGT. The CDR3 runs 14 residues. With 4 bases clipped from V and 2 bases from J, the junction kept 3 bases outside the gene matches.

This sequence joins TRBV4-1 and TRBJ2-1; D is tentatively TRBD1 or TRBD2 (5 bases each). Trimming shortened V by 1 base and J by 8 bases, and 12 bases separated the two germline ends. CDR1 and CDR2 from the germline V gene are MGHRA and YSYEKL. The CDR3 extends over 14 amino acids. CDR3: CASSQVGRGYEQFF. DNA of the CDR3: TGCGCCAGCAGCCAAGTGGGGCGAGGGTATGAGCAGTTCTTC.

This chain's CDR3 is CASSPPGLAGDTGELFF. The CDR3 bases are TGTGCCAGCTCACCACCGGGGCTAGCGGGAGATACCGGGGAGCTGTTTTTT. The J gene is TRBJ2-2, the V gene TRBV18; the match to TRBD2 covers 10 bases. The V and J ends lost 0 bases and 5 bases, in that order; junction bases with no gene match: 6. This CDR3 is built from 17 residues. The germline gives CDR1 KGHSH, CDR2 LQKENI. The full variable domain, with the rest looked up from reference TRBV18 and TRBJ2-2, is NAGVMQNPRHLVRRRGQEARLRCSPMKGHSHVYWYRQLPEEGLKFMVYLQKENIIDESGMPKERFSAEFPKEGPSILRIQQVVRGDSAAYFCASSPPGLAGDTGELFFGEGSRLTVL.

There are a few counts of this clonotype. The chain links TRBV6-6 to TRBJ1-4; possibly TRBD1 for D (5 bases). The ends were cut back, 5 bases at V and 4 bases at J, with 14 bases in the middle. Germline lookup yields CDR1 MNHNY and CDR2 SVGAGI (reference sequence). The CDR3 extends over 15 amino acids. CDR3 sequence: CASSTGAAHNEKLFF. CDR3 sequence (DNA): TGTGCCAGCAGTACTGGGGCAGCCCATAATGAAAAACTGTTTTTT.

The J gene is TRBJ1-2, the V gene TRBV28, with D maybe TRBD1 (5 bases). Trimming left V 6 bases short and J 2 bases short, with 19 bases between. The CDR3 loop spans 16 amino acids. Germline V gene data show CDR1 as MDHEN and CDR2 as SYDVKM. The CDR3 nucleotides are TGTGCCAGCAGGCCGCTGGGTTTAGGGGCAAACTATGGCTACACCTTC. Translation: CASRPLGLGANYGYTF.